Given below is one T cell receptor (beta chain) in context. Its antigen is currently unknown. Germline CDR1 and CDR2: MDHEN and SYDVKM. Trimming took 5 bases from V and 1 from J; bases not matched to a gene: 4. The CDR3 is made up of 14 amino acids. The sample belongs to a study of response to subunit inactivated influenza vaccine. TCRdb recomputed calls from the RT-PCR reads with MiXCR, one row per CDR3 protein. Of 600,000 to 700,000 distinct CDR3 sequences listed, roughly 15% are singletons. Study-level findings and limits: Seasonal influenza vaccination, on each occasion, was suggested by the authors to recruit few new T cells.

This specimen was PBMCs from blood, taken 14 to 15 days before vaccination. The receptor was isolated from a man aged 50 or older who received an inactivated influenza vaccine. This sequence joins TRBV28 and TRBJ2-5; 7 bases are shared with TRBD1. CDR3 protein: CASSTTGTQETQYF. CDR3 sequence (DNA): TGTGCCAGCAGTACGACAGGGACCCAAGAGACCCAGTACTTC.